This T cell receptor (beta chain) was sequenced in a study of T-cell reconstitution after alpha-beta-depleted transplantation in children. Whole-study findings and limits: Expanded graft clones, several hundred of them, were reportedly the source of alpha-beta T cells about two months after transplant. TCRbeta diversity was high at day 60 in some patients (a result of surviving recipient T cells and thymic progenitors).

The J segment lost 5 bases and the V segment lost 6 bases, leaving 8 bases of the junction unmatched. This CDR3 spans 15 amino acids. The library targeted TCRbeta and was prepared with unique molecular identifiers. TCRdb re-analysed the PCR reads in MiXCR, keeping a single row per CDR3 protein. The table records 130,000 to 150,000 distinct CDR3 sequences, about 9% of them present only once. This clonotype was picked up a small number of times. Its matching antigen is unknown. The sample consisted of PBMCs, mostly from graft donor cells, taken 180 days after TCRalphabeta/CD19-depleted stem cell transplant. The V and J genes are TRBV12-3 or TRBV12-4 and TRBJ2-1, with 9 bases that match TRBD2. This sequence was found in a female patient aged 2 to 10 who had a stem cell transplant for congenital amegakaryocytic thrombocytopenia, so the T cells may come from the graft donor. CDR3 sequence: CASSGQRGAHNEQFF. Here the CDR3 DNA reads TGTGCCAGCAGCGGCCAGCGGGGGGCCCACAATGAGCAGTTCTTC.